The rows below give T cell receptor beta chains drawn from one sample of a study of glioma-infiltrating T cells after dendritic cell vaccination. Some clones are missing from TCRdb's copy, which holds only in-frame ones; the method was immunoSEQ multiplex PCR. The profile shows 90,000 to 140,000 clones, around 87% of them singletons. The sequences come from blood, collected after dendritic cell vaccination. Receptors were obtained from a human donor with glioblastoma. CDR3s leave out the opening cysteine and the closing phenylalanine or tryptophan. Each record gives: V gene, CDR3 protein.

v_call: TRBV6-5; cdr3_aa: ASSYEPRDRDN
v_call: TRBV2; cdr3_aa: ASSEARLEKLF
v_call: TRBV27; cdr3_aa: ASRSLGGETQY
v_call: TRBV25-1; cdr3_aa: ASSEPGQNYT
v_call: TRBV5-1; cdr3_aa: ASSLVSLAGSPQDTQY
v_call: TRBV15; cdr3_aa: ATSSTWGGETQY
v_call: TRBV6-5; cdr3_aa: ASSYRGNSYEQY
v_call: TRBV10-3; cdr3_aa: AISESTDYGYT
v_call: TRBV10-2; cdr3_aa: ASSGETGGPGPH
v_call: TRBV19; cdr3_aa: ASSIVERHNEQF
v_call: TRBV10-3; cdr3_aa: AISPAGLYGYT
v_call: TRBV12-5; cdr3_aa: ASGLGGQGAIAEAF
v_call: TRBV27; cdr3_aa: ASSLNRDLSVGNTIY
v_call: TRBV9; cdr3_aa: ASSVEGTDTQY
v_call: TRBV6-5; cdr3_aa: ASSYSQGDSPLH
v_call: TRBV15; cdr3_aa: ATSRGTGGDTFEAF